Sequencing of this TCR beta chain was carried out in a study of T cell responses to AZD1222 COVID-19 vaccine. Clones were sequenced by immunoSEQ multiplex PCR, and TCRdb holds only the in-frame ones, with some missing. Among roughly 180,000 clones listed, 88% were seen once. Trimming took off 1 base at V and 0 bases at J, with 10 bases between the two ends. The germline CDR1 and CDR2 sequences are MNHEY and SVGEGT. The CDR3 contains 16 residues. The clonotype comes from an adult in good health. This specimen was peripheral blood, taken on day 0 of AZD1222 vaccination. This rearrangement joins TRBV6-2 or TRBV6-3 to TRBJ1-3; D remains ambiguous. CDR3 sequence reads: CASSYYGIDSGNTIYF. The CDR3 DNA reads TGTGCCAGCAGTTACTACGGCATCGACTCTGGAAACACCATATATTTT.